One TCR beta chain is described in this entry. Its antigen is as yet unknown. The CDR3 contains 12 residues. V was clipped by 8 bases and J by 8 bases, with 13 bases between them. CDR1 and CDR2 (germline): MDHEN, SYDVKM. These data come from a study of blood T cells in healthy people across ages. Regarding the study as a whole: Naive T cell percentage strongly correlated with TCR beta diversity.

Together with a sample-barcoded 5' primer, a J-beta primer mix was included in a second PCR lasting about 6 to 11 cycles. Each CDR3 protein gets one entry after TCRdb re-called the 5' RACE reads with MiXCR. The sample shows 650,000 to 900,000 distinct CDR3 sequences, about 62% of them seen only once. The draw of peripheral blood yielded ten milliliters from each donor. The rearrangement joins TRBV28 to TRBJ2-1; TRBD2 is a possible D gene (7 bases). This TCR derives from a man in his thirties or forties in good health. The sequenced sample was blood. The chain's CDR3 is CASGGAWDEQFF. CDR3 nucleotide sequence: TGTGCCAGCGGGGGGGCCTGGGATGAGCAGTTCTTC.